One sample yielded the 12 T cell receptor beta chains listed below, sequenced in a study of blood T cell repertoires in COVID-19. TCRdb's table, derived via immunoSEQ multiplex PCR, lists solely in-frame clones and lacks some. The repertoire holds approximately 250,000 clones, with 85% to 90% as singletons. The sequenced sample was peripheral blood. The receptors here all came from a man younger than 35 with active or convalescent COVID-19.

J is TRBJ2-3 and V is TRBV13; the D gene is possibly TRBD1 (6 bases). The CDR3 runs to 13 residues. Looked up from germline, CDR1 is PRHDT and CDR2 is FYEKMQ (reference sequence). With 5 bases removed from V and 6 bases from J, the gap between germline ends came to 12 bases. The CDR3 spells CASSPQGTDTQYF. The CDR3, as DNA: TGTGCCAGCAGCCCACAGGGTACGGATACGCAGTATTTT.

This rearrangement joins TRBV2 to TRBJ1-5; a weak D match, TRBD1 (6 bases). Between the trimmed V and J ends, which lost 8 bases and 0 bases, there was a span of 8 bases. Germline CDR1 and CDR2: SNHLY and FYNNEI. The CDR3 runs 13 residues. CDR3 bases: TGTGCCAGCGGACAGATTAGCAATCAGCCCCAGCATTTT. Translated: CASGQISNQPQHF.

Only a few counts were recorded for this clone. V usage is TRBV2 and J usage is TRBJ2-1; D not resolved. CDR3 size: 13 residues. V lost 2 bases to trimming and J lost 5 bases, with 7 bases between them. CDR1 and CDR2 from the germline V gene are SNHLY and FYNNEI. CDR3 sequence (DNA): TGTGCCAGCAGTGAACTTGAGCACAATGAGCAGTTCTTC. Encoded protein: CASSELEHNEQFF.

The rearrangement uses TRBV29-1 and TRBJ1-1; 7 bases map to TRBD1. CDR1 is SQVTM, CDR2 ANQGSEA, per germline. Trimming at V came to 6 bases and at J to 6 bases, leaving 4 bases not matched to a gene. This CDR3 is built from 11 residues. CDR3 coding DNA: TGCAGCGTAACAGGGGATCCTGAAGCTTTCTTT. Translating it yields CSVTGDPEAFF.

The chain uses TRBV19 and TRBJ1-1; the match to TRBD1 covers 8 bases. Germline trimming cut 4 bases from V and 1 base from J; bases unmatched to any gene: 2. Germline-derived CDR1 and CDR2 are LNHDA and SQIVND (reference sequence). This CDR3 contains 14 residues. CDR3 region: CASSNDRGNTEAFF. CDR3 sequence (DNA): TGTGCCAGTAGTAACGACAGGGGGAACACTGAAGCTTTCTTT.

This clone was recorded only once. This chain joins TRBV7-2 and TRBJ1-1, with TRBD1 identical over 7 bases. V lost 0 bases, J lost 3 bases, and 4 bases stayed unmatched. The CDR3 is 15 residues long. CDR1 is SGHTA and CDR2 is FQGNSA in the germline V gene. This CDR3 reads CASSLAPGQYTEAFF. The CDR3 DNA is TGTGCCAGCAGCTTAGCCCCGGGACAGTACACTGAAGCTTTCTTT.

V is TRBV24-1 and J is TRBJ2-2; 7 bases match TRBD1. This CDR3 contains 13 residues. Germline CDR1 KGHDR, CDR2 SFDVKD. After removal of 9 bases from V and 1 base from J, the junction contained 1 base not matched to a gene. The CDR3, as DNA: TGTGCCACCGGGACAGAGAACACCGGGGAGCTGTTTTTT. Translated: CATGTENTGELFF.

CDR3 DNA sequence: TGTGCCATCAGTGATTCATTCCGACAGGGGGCCAACACCGGGGAGCTGTTTTTT. Its translation: CAISDSFRQGANTGELFF. The chain joins TRBV10-3 to TRBJ2-2; the match to TRBD1 covers 10 bases. CDR1 is ENHRY and CDR2 is SYGVKD in the germline V gene. This CDR3 has 18 residues. Germline trimming cut 3 bases from V and 2 bases from J; bases unmatched to any gene: 9.

The CDR3, as DNA: TGTGCCAGCAGCTTAGGCGACAATGAGCAGTTCTTC. This codes for CASSLGDNEQFF. The chain has TRBV7-9 and TRBJ2-1; D gene ambiguous. From germline, CDR1 is SEHNR and CDR2 FQNEAQ (reference sequence). The CDR3 is 12 amino acids. V was trimmed by 1 base and J by 5 bases, leaving 3 bases between them.

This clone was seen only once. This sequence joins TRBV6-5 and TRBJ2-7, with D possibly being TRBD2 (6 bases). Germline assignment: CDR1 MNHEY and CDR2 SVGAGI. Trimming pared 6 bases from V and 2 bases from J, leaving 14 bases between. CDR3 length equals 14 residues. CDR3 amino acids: CASRAGTGTYEQYF. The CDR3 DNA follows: TGTGCCAGCAGGGCCGGGACTGGGACCTACGAGCAGTACTTC.

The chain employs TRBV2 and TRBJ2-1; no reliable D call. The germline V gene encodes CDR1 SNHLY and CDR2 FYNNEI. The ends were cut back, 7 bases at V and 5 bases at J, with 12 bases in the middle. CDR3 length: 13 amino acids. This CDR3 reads CASKKSADNEQFF. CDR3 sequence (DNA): TGTGCCAGCAAAAAATCTGCGGACAATGAGCAGTTCTTC.

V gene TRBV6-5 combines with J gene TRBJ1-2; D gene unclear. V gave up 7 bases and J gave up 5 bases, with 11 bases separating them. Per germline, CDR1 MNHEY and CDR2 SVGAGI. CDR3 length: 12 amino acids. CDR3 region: CASISDGYGYTF. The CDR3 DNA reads TGTGCCAGCATTAGCGACGGTTATGGCTACACCTTC.